This T cell receptor beta chain was obtained from a study of CD8+ T cells in alopecia areata (dated by TCRdb to between 2017 and 2018). For the study in its entirety: Treated patients were enrolled in an open-label pilot trial of oral tofacitinib, 5 to 10 mg twice daily, for moderate-to-severe alopecia areata. For the treated patients, the SALT score, which quantifies what percentage of scalp surface area is affected, served as the measure of disease severity. Patients received tofacitinib for 6 to 18 months and were then followed off drug for 6 months to check for delayed response and recurrence. High-throughput TCRbeta sequencing was used to examine T cell clonal expansion in alopecia areata in both the C3H/HeJ mouse model and human patients. Clonality in the scalp was compared among normal scalp (n=4), patchy alopecia areata scalp (n=8), and alopecia totalis/universalis scalp (n=8). The RNA source kit depended on sample type: the PAXgene miRNA kit for fixed scalp, the miRNeasy kit for PBMCs, and the RNeasy kit for mouse skin. In humans, TCRbeta sequencing was performed on scalp tissue and on sorted CD4+ and CD8+ peripheral blood T cells from healthy controls and from patients with patchy or totalis/universalis alopecia areata. Biopsies were taken from tofacitinib-treated patients at baseline and again at 4 and 24 weeks into treatment, and several of those patients also had a later scalp biopsy. TCRbeta CDR3 regions were amplified by immunoSEQ multiplex PCR with 35 Vbeta forward and 13 Jbeta reverse primers. General conclusions and limits of the study: The treated cohort was small, with a single nonresponder, so links between baseline CD8+ expansion and response need larger studies. Scalp clonality and the number of expanded CD8+ clones among the top 100 scalp clones were significantly decreased by tofacitinib. Compared with mice, TCR sequences shared between patients were less clear, possibly partly because of HLA diversity across the patient population. Many expanded lesional clones were found to persist in scalp and blood during tofacitinib treatment, and relapse after treatment cessation may be partly explained by this persistence. Scalp TCR repertoire analysis is complicated because resident alphabeta T cells in normal human skin are also sequenced, whereas mouse skin is dominated by gammadelta T cells. Compared with normal scalp, lesional scalp had higher clonality and more expanded CD8+ clones, particularly in alopecia totalis/universalis, a pattern that suggests antigenic drive.

Taken with the paper, the label for treatment or condition translates to: oral pan-JAK inhibitor, 5-10 mg twice daily. Lesional scalp punch biopsies and peripheral blood were collected from alopecia areata patients. PBMCs were isolated by density centrifugation and stained for CD3, CD4 and CD8, and CD4+ and CD8+ T cells were sorted on a FACSAria. V is clipped by 0 bases and J by 5 bases, and the sequence between their germline boundaries is 10 bases long. CDR1 and CDR2 (LGHNA, YSLEER) derive from the germline V gene. The CDR3 measures 14 amino acids from cysteine to phenylalanine. Just CDR3 DNA is preserved here, 42 bases in frame from base 1. The method behind the library was the immunoSEQ multiplex PCR assay. To provide template for TCR sequencing, every sample had RNA extracted and reverse transcribed into cDNA. SuperScript III was used to make first-strand cDNA, primed with a 2:1 mix of oligo-dT and random hexamers. Amplification bias was assessed with a synthetic immune receptor repertoire, and residual bias was removed computationally. The authors' pipeline ran thus. Raw reads were preprocessed to remove errors, and CDR3 was defined according to IMGT conventions as the region from the conserved cysteine to phenylalanine. Clonality was computed by normalizing Shannon entropy by log2 of the number of productive unique TCRs and subtracting the result from 1. CD4 or CD8 identity of scalp clones was inferred by cross-referencing scalp TCRbeta sequences with sorted blood CD4 and CD8 repertoires. The table was pulled from immuneACCESS by TCRdb, which kept in-frame rearrangements only. Such tables lose some clones; where checked, under half of the loss comes from unresolved V genes, and the rest has no known cause. That table furnishes V, J and clone size, whereas the DNA furnished D and trimming. Within this sample are 210,000 or so clones, with around 65% of them counted one time only. More than 0.95% of the sample is in the top ten clones.

This clone showed up just once. There is no known antigen for this receptor. One base away there is no much larger clone; base qualities are not given. This receptor was identified in a human donor with alopecia areata. Sequences were derived from CD4+ T cells sorted from blood, sampled at roughly week 45, from a patient treated with tofacitinib. This sequence uses TRBV4-3 and TRBJ1-1; the D segment could be TRBD1, given 5 matching bases. The sequenced DNA: TGCGCCAGCAGCCAAGATGTCCGGGGGACTGAAGCTTTCTTT. Translated, it gives CASSQDVRGTEAFF.